Following are 22 T cell receptor beta chains from one sample sequenced in a study of cytomegalovirus exposure and HLA in healthy donors. A multiplex PCR was run with 60 Vbeta primers and 13 Jbeta primers. Only in-frame clones appear in the TCRdb table, and some are missing; sequencing was by immunoSEQ multiplex PCR. The top ten clones hold roughly 0.66% of a sample with about 200,000 clones, approximately 83% of them seen once. Material: PBMCs. These receptors all come from a boy aged 2 to 10 in good health and CMV-seronegative.

The gene calls are TRBV10-3 and TRBJ2-1; 9 bases agree with TRBD2. V lost 7 bases, J lost 4 bases, and 5 bases stayed unmatched. This CDR3 contains 14 residues. Per germline, CDR1 ENHRY and CDR2 SYGVKD. CDR3 in DNA: TGTGCCATCACGGAGACTAGCGGTTACAATGAGCAGTTCTTC. Amino acid sequence: CAITETSGYNEQFF.

In DNA form, the CDR3 reads TGTGCTAGTGGTTGGGAGACAGGGACTGAAGCTTTCTTT. Amino acid sequence: CASGWETGTEAFF. This rearrangement joins TRBV12-5 to TRBJ1-1; 7 bases agree with TRBD1. The germline V gene has CDR1 LGHNT and CDR2 FRNRAP. The trim removed 4 bases at V and 5 bases at J, leaving 4 bases unmatched. The CDR3 runs 13 residues. The full variable domain, completed using reference TRBV12-5 and TRBJ1-1, is DARVTQTPRHKVTEMGQEVTMRCQPILGHNTVFWYRQTMMQGLELLAYFRNRAPLDDSGMPKDRFSAEMPDATLATLKIQPSEPRDSAVYFCASGWETGTEAFFGQGTRLTVV.

The gene calls are TRBV27 and TRBJ2-1; D gene ambiguous. Germline V CDR1 and CDR2: MNHEY, SMNVEV (reference sequence). The CDR3 spans 15 residues. Trimming pared 5 bases from V and 5 bases from J, leaving 16 bases between. The CDR3 region has the DNA TGTGCCAGCAGTAAAAACTATCCCTTCGACAATGAGCAGTTCTTC. Protein: CASSKNYPFDNEQFF.

Remarks on this clone: The junction differs from germline at one of its ends, possibly a read error. The genes are TRBV7-9 and TRBJ1-2; unclear D gene. The CDR3 runs 14 residues. Germline V gene sequence: CDR1 SEHNR, CDR2 FQNEAQ (reference sequence). The CDR3 is CSSQEEREHYGYTF. CDR3 nucleotide sequence: TGTTCCAGCCAAGAGGAACGGGAACACTATGGCTACACCTTC.

The rearrangement links TRBV2 to TRBJ1-1, with a weak D call TRBD1 (6 bases). V was cut by 6 bases and J by 7 bases, with 24 bases left in between. Germline loops: CDR1 SNHLY, CDR2 FYNNEI. The CDR3 sequence is 16 residues long. The CDR3 protein is CASRHLSLGGLNEAFF. In DNA, the CDR3 is TGTGCCAGCAGGCACCTTTCGTTAGGGGGTCTCAATGAAGCTTTCTTT.

This rearrangement joins TRBV25-1 to TRBJ1-5, with 9 bases matching TRBD1. The trim removed 1 base at V and 6 bases at J, leaving 13 bases unmatched. The germline CDR1 and CDR2 sequences are MGHDK and SYGVNS. The CDR3 has 18 amino acids. The CDR3 protein is CASSELSPGTGRVQPQHF. CDR3 bases: TGTGCCAGCAGTGAATTATCGCCCGGGACAGGGCGGGTTCAGCCCCAGCATTTT.

This clone has only one observation. The J gene is TRBJ2-6, the V gene TRBV19; 9 bases line up with TRBD1. CDR1 LNHDA and CDR2 SQIVND come from the germline V gene (reference sequence). V was pared by 7 bases and J by 0 bases, with 16 bases of the junction left unmatched. The CDR3 sequence is 20 residues long. This CDR3 is CASISGQGLRTSSGANVLTF. The DNA of the CDR3 is TGTGCCAGTATCTCGGGACAGGGCCTTAGAACATCCTCTGGGGCCAACGTCCTGACTTTC.

The chain employs TRBV5-4 and TRBJ2-5; D is unclear. V dropped 5 bases and J dropped 4 bases, with 12 bases sitting between them. This CDR3 region has 13 residues. Germline lookup yields CDR1 SGHNT and CDR2 YYREEE (reference sequence). CDR3: CASSSGLRETQYF. The CDR3 DNA reads TGTGCCAGCAGTTCGGGTCTTCGAGAGACCCAGTACTTC.

The V gene is TRBV2, the J gene TRBJ2-4; D gene uncertain. V lost 8 bases, J lost 5 bases, and 7 bases lay in between. The germline CDR1 and CDR2 sequences are SNHLY and FYNNEI. The CDR3 runs to 11 residues. The CDR3 sequence is CASGQENIQYF. In DNA, the CDR3 is TGTGCCAGCGGCCAAGAAAACATTCAGTACTTC.

The chain has TRBV4-2 and TRBJ2-1, with 8 bases matching TRBD2. Trimming removed 0 bases from V and 0 bases from J; junction bases left unmatched: 4. The germline CDR1 and CDR2 sequences are LGHNA and YNFKEQ. The CDR3 loop spans 17 amino acids. The CDR3: CASSQDGRGASYNEQFF. The CDR3 nucleotides read TGTGCCAGCAGCCAAGATGGGCGGGGGGCCTCCTACAATGAGCAGTTCTTC.

The CDR3 nucleotides read TGTGCCAGCAGCGATGGGGGGGGAGTTGGCACAGATACGCAGTATTTT. It yields the protein CASSDGGGVGTDTQYF. The chain links TRBV5-4 to TRBJ2-3; 7 bases map to TRBD2. CDR1 and CDR2 (germline): SGHNT, YYREEE (reference sequence). Trimming removed 4 bases from V and 1 base from J; junction bases left unmatched: 9. The CDR3 sequence is 16 residues long.

The rearrangement links TRBV5-4 to TRBJ1-6; 11 bases match TRBD1. V dropped 4 bases and J dropped 7; count of bases not matched to a gene: 4. This CDR3 contains 15 residues. Germline CDR1 SGHNT, CDR2 YYREEE (reference sequence). CDR3 region: CASSRRDRGNSPLHF. The CDR3 bases are TGTGCCAGCAGCCGCCGGGACAGGGGGAATTCACCCCTCCACTTT.

The chain carries TRBV6-5 and TRBJ2-6, with D tentatively TRBD1 (6 bases). This CDR3 region has 13 residues. CDR1 and CDR2 from the germline V gene are MNHEY and SVGAGI. V was trimmed by 6 bases and J by 7 bases, leaving 10 bases between them. Written as DNA, the CDR3 is TGTGCCAGCAGACTACAGGGTGCCAACGTCCTGACTTTC. It yields the protein CASRLQGANVLTF.

The chain couples TRBV12-5 to TRBJ1-2, with D perhaps TRBD1 (5 bases). Between the trimmed V and J ends, which lost 1 base and 8 bases, there was a span of 17 bases. Germline values: CDR1 LGHNT, CDR2 FRNRAP. CDR3 size: 15 residues. The CDR3 loop reads CASGLADKGLWGYTF. CDR3 in DNA: TGTGCTAGTGGTTTGGCAGACAAGGGGTTATGGGGCTACACCTTC.

The chain carries TRBV21-1 and TRBJ1-3. TRBV21-1 is flagged as a pseudogene. The CDR3 contains 13 residues. The CDR3 is CASRPTERNTIYF. The CDR3 DNA reads TGTGCCAGCAGACCGACGGAGAGAAACACCATATATTTT.

The CDR3 DNA reads TGCGCCAGCAGTGAAGGTGCGGGGGGGCACACCGGGGAGCTGTTTTTT. Translating it yields CASSEGAGGHTGELFF. This sequence joins TRBV10-2 and TRBJ2-2, with 9 bases that match TRBD2. Germline trimming cut 3 bases from V and 3 bases from J; bases unmatched to any gene: 5. Germline V gene lookup returns CDR1 WSHSY and CDR2 SAAADI. The CDR3 consists of 16 residues.

The rearrangement links TRBV19 to TRBJ1-1; 8 bases align to TRBD1. Trimming removed 7 bases from V and 8 bases from J; junction bases left unmatched: 15. This CDR3 region has 15 residues. Per germline, CDR1 LNHDA and CDR2 SQIVND (reference sequence). In DNA, the CDR3 is TGTGCCAGTACCCTTCAACCAGGGGGACAGGAGGAAGCTTTCTTT. It translates to CASTLQPGGQEEAFF.

V is TRBV2 and J is TRBJ1-4; tentative D call: TRBD1 (6 bases). The CDR3 is 12 residues long. The V and J ends lost 3 bases and 13 bases respectively, with 12 bases between them. Germline loops: CDR1 SNHLY, CDR2 FYNNEI. For the CDR3, the DNA is TGTGCCAGCAGTGATCCCAGGGGTGGACTGTTTTTT. Amino acids: CASSDPRGGLFF.

This clone occurred a few times. The J gene is TRBJ1-5, the V gene TRBV2; no reliable D call. The CDR3 runs 15 residues. The germline V and J ends were trimmed by 3 bases and 4 bases, with 13 bases remaining between them. Germline V gene data show CDR1 as SNHLY and CDR2 as FYNNEI. CDR3 loop: CASSDPRLLNQPQHF. The CDR3 nucleotides read TGTGCCAGCAGTGACCCCAGACTCCTTAATCAGCCCCAGCATTTT.

The rearrangement links TRBV5-1 to TRBJ2-3; 10 bases are a match to TRBD2. Germline values: CDR1 SGHRS, CDR2 YFSETQ. The ends lost 4 bases at V and 5 bases at J; junction bases unmatched: 7. The CDR3 is made up of 15 amino acids. The CDR3 DNA follows: TGCGCCAGCAGCGTAGCTAGCGGGGGTTTAGATACGCAGTATTTT. This translates into CASSVASGGLDTQYF.

This clone was seen a single time. The gene calls are TRBV13 and TRBJ2-3, with 7 bases fitting TRBD1. J lost 3 bases, V lost 4 bases, and 7 bases had no gene match. Germline CDR1 PRHDT, CDR2 FYEKMQ (reference sequence). The CDR3 is 15 amino acids. The CDR3 here is CASSSLQGSTDTQYF. CDR3 DNA: TGTGCCAGCAGCTCCCTACAGGGGTCGACAGATACGCAGTATTTT.

V is TRBV2 and J is TRBJ2-5; possibly TRBD2 for D (5 bases). V was shortened by 6 bases and J by 5 bases, with 19 bases between the two germline ends. The CDR3 is made up of 15 amino acids. The germline V gene has CDR1 SNHLY and CDR2 FYNNEI. As DNA, the CDR3 is TGTGCCAGCAGGGGAGTCTCGGGCCGAGGGGAGACCCAGTACTTC. It codes for CASRGVSGRGETQYF.